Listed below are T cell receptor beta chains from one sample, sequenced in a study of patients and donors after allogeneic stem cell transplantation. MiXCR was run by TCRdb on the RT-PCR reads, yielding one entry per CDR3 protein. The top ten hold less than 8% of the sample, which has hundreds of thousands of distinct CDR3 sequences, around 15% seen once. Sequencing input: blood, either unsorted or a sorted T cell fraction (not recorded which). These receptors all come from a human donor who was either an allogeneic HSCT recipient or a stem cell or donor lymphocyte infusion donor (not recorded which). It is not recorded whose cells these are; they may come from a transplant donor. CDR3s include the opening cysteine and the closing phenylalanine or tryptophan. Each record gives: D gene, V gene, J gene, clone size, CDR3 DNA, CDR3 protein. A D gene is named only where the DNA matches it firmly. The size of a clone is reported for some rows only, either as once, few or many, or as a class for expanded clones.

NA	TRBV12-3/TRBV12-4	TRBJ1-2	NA	TGTGCCTGCAGTTCCAGGTCCTATGGCTACACCTTC	CACSSRSYGYTF
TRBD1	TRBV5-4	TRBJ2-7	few	TGTGCCAGCAGACCGGACAGGAGCTCCTACGAGCAGTACTTC	CASRPDRSSYEQYF
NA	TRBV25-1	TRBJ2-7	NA	TGTGCCAGCGCCCCGGGCGGTAAGGTCTACGAGCAGTACTTC	CASAPGGKVYEQYF
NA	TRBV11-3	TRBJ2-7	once	TGTGCCAGCAGCCTGCGAGGGGCAGGGGATCAGTACTTC	CASSLRGAGDQYF
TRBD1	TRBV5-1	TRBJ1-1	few	TGCGCCAGCAGCTTCCGGGACAGGGGTTGGGCTTTCTTT	CASSFRDRGWAFF
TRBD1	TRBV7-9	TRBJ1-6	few	TGTGCCAGCAGCTACTCAGGGGGGAATTCACCCCTCCACTTT	CASSYSGGNSPLHF
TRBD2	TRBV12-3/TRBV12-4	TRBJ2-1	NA	TGTGCCACCTTAGCGGGAGGGCCTGTCAATGAGCAGTTCTTC	CATLAGGPVNEQFF
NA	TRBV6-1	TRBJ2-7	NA	TGTGCCAGCAGTGAAAGAGGGACCAGTTCCTACGAGCAGTACTTC	CASSERGTSSYEQYF
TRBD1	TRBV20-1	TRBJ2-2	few	TGCAGTGCTGGGGACAGGGGTTACACCGGGGAGCTGTTTTTT	CSAGDRGYTGELFF
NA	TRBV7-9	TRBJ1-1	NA	TGTGCCAGCAGCTCCACAGGGTGGTTAGGGACTTTCTTT	CASSSTGWLGTFF
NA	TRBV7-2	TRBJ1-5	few	TGTGCCAGCAGCTTAGCGGACGGGGAGCGGCCCCAGCATTTT	CASSLADGERPQHF
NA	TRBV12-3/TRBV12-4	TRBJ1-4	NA	TGTGCCAGCAGTGCGCAGGGTTTCGATGAAAAACTGTTTTTT	CASSAQGFDEKLFF
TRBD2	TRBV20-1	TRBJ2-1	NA	TGCAGTGCTAGAGATCCCAGCGGGGTTCCCAATGAGCAGTTCTTC	CSARDPSGVPNEQFF
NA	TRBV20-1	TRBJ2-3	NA	TGCAGTGCTCTAGTCGCAGACAGGAACGTGACAGATACGCAGTATTTT	CSALVADRNVTDTQYF
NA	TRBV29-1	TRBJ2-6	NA	TGCAGCGTCCCCTCTGGGGCCAACGTCCTGACTTTC	CSVPSGANVLTF
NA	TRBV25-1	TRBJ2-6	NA	TGTGCCAGCAGTCCCCCGGGACGGGACTCTGGGGCCAACGTCCTGACTTTC	CASSPPGRDSGANVLTF
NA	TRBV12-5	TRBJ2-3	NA	TGTGCTAGTGGTCCTCGGGACTCGAAGACGGATACGCAGTATTTT	CASGPRDSKTDTQYF
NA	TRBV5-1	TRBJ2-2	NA	TGCGCCAGCACCTGGGACACCCCGAACACCGGGGAGCTGTTTTTT	CASTWDTPNTGELFF
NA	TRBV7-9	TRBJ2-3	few	TGTGCCAGCAGCATCAGCGGGACAGATACGCAGTATTTT	CASSISGTDTQYF
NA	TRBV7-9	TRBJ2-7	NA	TGTGCCAGCAGCTTACTCAAGGCGACCGCTGCCTACGAGCAGTACTTC	CASSLLKATAAYEQYF
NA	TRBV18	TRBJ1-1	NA	TGTGCCAGCTCCCCGCTCGAGGGATTGGAGAACACTGAAGCTTTCTTT	CASSPLEGLENTEAFF
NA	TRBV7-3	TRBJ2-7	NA	TGTGCCAGCAGCTTAATGCCGGTGGCGGGCGCGGGCTACGAGCAGTACTTC	CASSLMPVAGAGYEQYF
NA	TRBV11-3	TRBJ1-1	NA	TGTGCCAGCAGCTTTAGACAGAAAATGAACACTGAAGCTTTCTTT	CASSFRQKMNTEAFF
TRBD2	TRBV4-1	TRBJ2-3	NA	TGCGCCAGCAGCCAAGAAGGACTAGCCCACACAGATACGCAGTATTTT	CASSQEGLAHTDTQYF
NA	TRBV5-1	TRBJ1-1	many	TGCGCCAGCACCACGAACACTGAAGCTTTCTTT	CASTTNTEAFF
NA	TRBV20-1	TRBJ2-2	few	TGCAGTGCTAAAAAATGGGGGCGCGTGAACACCGGGGAGCTGTTTTTT	CSAKKWGRVNTGELFF
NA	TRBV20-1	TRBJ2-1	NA	TGCAGTGCTAGGGGGGCCGTTAGCTCCTACAATGAGCAGTTCTTC	CSARGAVSSYNEQFF
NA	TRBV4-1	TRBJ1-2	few	TGCGCCAGCAGCCAAGAGAAGGGGAACTATGGCTACACCTTC	CASSQEKGNYGYTF
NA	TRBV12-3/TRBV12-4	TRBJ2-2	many	TGTGCCATCAAACGCACCCCCGGGGAGCTGTTTTTT	CAIKRTPGELFF
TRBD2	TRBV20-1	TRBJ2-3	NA	TGCAGTGCTATTACGGATAGCGGGTTCACAGATACGCAGTATTTT	CSAITDSGFTDTQYF
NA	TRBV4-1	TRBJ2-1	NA	TGCGCCAGCAGCAGCGGGACAGTTAGATCCGGGCAGTTCTTC	CASSSGTVRSGQFF
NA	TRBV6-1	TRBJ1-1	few	TGTGCCAGCAGTGCCATGGGACGGGTGAACACTGAAGCTTTCTTT	CASSAMGRVNTEAFF
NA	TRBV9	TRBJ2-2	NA	TGTGCCAGCAGCTCGAGGGGGGCGATCGGGGAGCTGTTTTTT	CASSSRGAIGELFF
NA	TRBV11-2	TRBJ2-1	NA	TGTGCCAGCAGCCAACTACCGGGAGTAAACAATGAGCAGTTCTTC	CASSQLPGVNNEQFF
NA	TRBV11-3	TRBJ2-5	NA	TGTGCCAGCCTCCGGGATGGTAACCAAGAGACCCAGTACTTC	CASLRDGNQETQYF
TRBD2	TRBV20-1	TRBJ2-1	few	TGCAGTGCTCTCCTAGCGGGAGGGGCCCTGGGAGAGCAGTTCTTC	CSALLAGGALGEQFF
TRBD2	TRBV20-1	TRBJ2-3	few	TGCAGTGCTGCGCGGGGGGATAGCACAGATACGCAGTATTTT	CSAARGDSTDTQYF
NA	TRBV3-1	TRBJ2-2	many	TGTGCCAGCAGCCAAGGCTTTCCTGGCACCGGGGAGCTGTTTTTT	CASSQGFPGTGELFF
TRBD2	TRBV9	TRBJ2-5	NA	TGTGCCAGCAGCACGGGACTAGCGGGGGGTCAAGAGACCCAGTACTTC	CASSTGLAGGQETQYF
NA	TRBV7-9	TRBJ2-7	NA	TGTGCCAGCAGCTTAGGGGTACAGGACCGCTCCTACGAGCAGTACTTC	CASSLGVQDRSYEQYF